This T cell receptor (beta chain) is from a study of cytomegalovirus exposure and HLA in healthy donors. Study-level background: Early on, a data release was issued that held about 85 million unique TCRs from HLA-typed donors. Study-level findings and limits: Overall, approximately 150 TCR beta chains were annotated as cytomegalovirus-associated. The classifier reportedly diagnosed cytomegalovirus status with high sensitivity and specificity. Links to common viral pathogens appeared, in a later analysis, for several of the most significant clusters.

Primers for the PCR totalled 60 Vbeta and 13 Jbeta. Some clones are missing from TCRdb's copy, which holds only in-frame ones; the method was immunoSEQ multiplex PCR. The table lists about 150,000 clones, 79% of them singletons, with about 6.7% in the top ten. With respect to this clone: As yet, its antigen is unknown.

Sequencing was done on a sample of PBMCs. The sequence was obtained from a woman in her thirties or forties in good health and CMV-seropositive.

CDR3 nucleotides: TGTGCCAGCAGTGAAGACTGGCTAGCGGGCCGGCATGAGCAGTTCTTC. This translates into CASSEDWLAGRHEQFF. The chain uses TRBV2 and TRBJ2-1, with 8 positions matching TRBD2. From germline, CDR1 is SNHLY and CDR2 FYNNEI. Unmatched junction bases numbered 10, after V lost 1 base and J lost 8 bases. There are 16 residues in the CDR3.